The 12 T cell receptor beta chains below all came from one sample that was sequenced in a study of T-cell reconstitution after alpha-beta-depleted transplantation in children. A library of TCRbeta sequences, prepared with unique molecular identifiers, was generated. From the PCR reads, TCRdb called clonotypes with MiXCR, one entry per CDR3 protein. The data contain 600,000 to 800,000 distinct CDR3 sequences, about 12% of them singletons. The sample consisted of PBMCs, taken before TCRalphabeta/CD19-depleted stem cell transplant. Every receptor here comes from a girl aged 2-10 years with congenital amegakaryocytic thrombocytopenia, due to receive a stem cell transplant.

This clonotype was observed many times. The CDR3 region is CASHLDEGNQPQHF. DNA for the CDR3: TGTGCCAGTCACTTAGACGAGGGCAATCAGCCCCAGCATTTT. This sequence joins TRBV6-5 and TRBJ1-5; no reliable D call. The CDR3 is made up of 14 amino acids. Germline-derived CDR1 and CDR2 are MNHEY and SVGAGI. V was trimmed by 9 bases and J by 2 bases, leaving 14 bases between them.

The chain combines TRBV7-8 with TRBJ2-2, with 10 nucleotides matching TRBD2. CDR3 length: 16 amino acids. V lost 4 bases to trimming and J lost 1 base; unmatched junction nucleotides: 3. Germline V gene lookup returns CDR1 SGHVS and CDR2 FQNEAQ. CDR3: CASSSLAGMNTGELFF. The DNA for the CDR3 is TGTGCCAGCAGCTCACTAGCGGGAATGAACACCGGGGAGCTGTTTTTT.

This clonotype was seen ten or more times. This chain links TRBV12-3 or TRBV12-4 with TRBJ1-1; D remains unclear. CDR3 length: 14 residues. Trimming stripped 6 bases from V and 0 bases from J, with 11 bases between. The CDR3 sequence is CASSNVGLNTEAFF. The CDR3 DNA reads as TGTGCCAGCAGCAATGTGGGGTTGAACACTGAAGCTTTCTTT.

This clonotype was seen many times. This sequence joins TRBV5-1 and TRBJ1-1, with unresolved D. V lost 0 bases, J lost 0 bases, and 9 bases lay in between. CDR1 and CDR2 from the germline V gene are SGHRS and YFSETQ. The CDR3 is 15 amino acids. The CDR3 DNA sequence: TGCGCCAGCAGCTTGGCATTGCGGTTGAACACTGAAGCTTTCTTT. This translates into CASSLALRLNTEAFF.

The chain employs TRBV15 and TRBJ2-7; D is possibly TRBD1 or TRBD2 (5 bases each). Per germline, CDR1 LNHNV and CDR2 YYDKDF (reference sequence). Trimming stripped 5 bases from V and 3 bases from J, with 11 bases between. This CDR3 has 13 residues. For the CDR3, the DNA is TGTGCCACCAGCTACGGGACGGACTACGAGCAGTACTTC. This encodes CATSYGTDYEQYF.

DNA for the CDR3: TGTGCCAGCAGGGCGACAGGGCGGAGGTACGAGCAGTACTTC. Translation gives CASRATGRRYEQYF. This chain connects TRBV12-3 or TRBV12-4 to TRBJ2-7; TRBD1 matches 7 bases. The CDR3 is 14 amino acids. Trimming removed 6 bases from V and 4 bases from J; junction bases left unmatched: 9.

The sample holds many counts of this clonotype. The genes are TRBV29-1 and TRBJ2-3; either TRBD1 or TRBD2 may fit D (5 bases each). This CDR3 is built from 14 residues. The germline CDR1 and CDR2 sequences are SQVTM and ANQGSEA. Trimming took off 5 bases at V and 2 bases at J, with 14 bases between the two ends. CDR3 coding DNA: TGCAGCGTTCATGGAGAGGGGAACACAGATACGCAGTATTTT. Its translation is CSVHGEGNTDTQYF.

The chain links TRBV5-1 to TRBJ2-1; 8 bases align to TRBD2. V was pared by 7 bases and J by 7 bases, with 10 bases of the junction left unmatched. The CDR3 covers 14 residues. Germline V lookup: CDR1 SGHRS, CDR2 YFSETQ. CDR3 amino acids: CASGSGGARNEQFF. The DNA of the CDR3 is TGCGCCAGCGGCAGCGGGGGCGCGAGGAATGAGCAGTTCTTC. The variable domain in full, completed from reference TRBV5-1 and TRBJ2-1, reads KAGVTQTPRYLIKTRGQQVTLSCSPISGHRSVSWYQQTPGQGLQFLFEYFSETQRNKGNFPGRFSGRQFSNSRSEMNVSTLELGDSALYLCASGSGGARNEQFFGPGTRLTVL.

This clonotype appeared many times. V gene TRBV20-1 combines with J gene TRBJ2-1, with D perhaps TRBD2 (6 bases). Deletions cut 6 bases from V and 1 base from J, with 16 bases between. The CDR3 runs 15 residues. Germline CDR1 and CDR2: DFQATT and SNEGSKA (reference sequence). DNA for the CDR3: TGCAGTGCCACCCATCTAGCGCGATCCTACAATGAGCAGTTCTTC. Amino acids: CSATHLARSYNEQFF.

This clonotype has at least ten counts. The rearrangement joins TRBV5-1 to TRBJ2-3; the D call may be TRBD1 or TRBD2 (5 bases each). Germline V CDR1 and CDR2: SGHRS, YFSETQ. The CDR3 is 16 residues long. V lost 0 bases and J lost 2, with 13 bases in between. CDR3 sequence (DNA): TGCGCCAGCAGCTTGGGAGGGGACCCTGACACAGATACGCAGTATTTT. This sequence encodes CASSLGGDPDTDTQYF.

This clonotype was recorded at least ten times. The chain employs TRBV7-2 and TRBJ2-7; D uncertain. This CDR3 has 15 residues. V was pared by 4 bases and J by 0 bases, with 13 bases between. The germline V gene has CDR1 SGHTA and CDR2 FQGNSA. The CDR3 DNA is TGTGCCAGCAGCTCGTCCTCAAAGTCCTCCTACGAGCAGTACTTC. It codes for CASSSSSKSSYEQYF.

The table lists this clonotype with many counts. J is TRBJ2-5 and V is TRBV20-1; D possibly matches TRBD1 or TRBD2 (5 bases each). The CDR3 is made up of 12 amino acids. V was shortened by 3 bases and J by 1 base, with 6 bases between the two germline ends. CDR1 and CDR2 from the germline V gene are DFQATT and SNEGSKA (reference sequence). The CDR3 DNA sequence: TGCAGTGCTAGGGGGACCCAAGAGACCCAGTACTTC. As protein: CSARGTQETQYF.